This T cell receptor (beta chain) stems from a study of T cells in Graves' hyperthyroidism and ophthalmopathy (dated by TCRdb to between 2018 and 2021). About the investigation overall: Peripheral blood samples were taken at the time of initial diagnosis, prior to any treatment. To identify distinguishing TCR V-J signatures, a discovery cohort of about 100 patients was used, comprising 40 to 45 with Graves' ophthalmopathy and approximately 57 with stable Graves' hyperthyroidism. Whether ophthalmopathy could be predicted prospectively was tested in an independent validation cohort made up of 18 hyperthyroidism patients plus 17 patients who later progressed to ophthalmopathy. The 85 to 100 discovery patients were randomly split 7:3 into training and test sets. The study also compared thyroid tissue and blood T-cell repertoires from roughly 6 Graves' hyperthyroidism patients. After sampling, hyperthyroidism patients received methimazole starting at 30 mg daily, and ophthalmopathy patients received high-dose intravenous methylprednisolone. According to the paper, TCR Vbeta CDR3 sequencing was carried out on approximately 140 peripheral blood samples, which came from approximately 41 ophthalmopathy, about 75 hyperthyroidism and some 17 progressor patients. Results the study describes overall, beyond this receptor: Most expanded thyroid clonotypes (frequency above 0.001) were also found in blood, which suggests that blood repertoires may mirror thyroid immune responses. Sample size was not statistically predetermined, and blinding of investigators to group allocation was not performed. In validation, the model predicted progression to ophthalmopathy with roughly 70% sensitivity and roughly 75% specificity, a median of around six months before onset. Ophthalmopathy was separated from stable hyperthyroidism by a 13 V-J signature model, with approximately 89% sensitivity and roughly 81% specificity obtained in cross-validation and 80%/75% obtained in testing.

Ophthalmopathy patients had moderately to severely active disease, with a Clinical Activity Score of 3 or more, a NOSPECS grade of 4 or more, and a disease duration of less than 3 months. Patients with uncontrolled infections, other autoimmune diseases, pregnancy or lactation were excluded. Diagnoses were established on the basis of clinical symptoms, serum thyroxine and TRAb, thyroid ultrasound, and orbital computed tomography. PBMCs were isolated from more than 8 ml of fresh peripheral blood by Ficoll-Paque density gradient centrifugation. Total RNA was extracted using Trizol reagent, and RNA quality was assessed on an Agilent 2100 Bioanalyzer. The germline V gene supplies CDR1 LGHNT and CDR2 FRNRAP. CDR3 length: 8 amino acids, cysteine to phenylalanine. Kept here is only the CDR3 DNA, which spans 24 bases and is read in frame from base 1. The TCR beta CDR3 regions were amplified from the RNA transcripts. For the first round of RT-PCR on the TCR CDR3, the HTBI primer set was used together with the Qiagen OneStep RT-PCR kit. Libraries were constructed in a second round of multiplex PCR, after which size selection and purification were carried out. Sequencing of the libraries was done on an Illumina HiSeq2000 using paired-end 100 bp reads. Per the authors' processing: SOAPnuke was used to process the raw data, throwing out any read that contained adapters or uncalled bases, had a mean Phred below 15, or lacked an exact constant-primer or identifier match. High-quality paired reads were merged using COPE v1.2.5, and each unique nucleotide sequence was defined as a clonotype. Clonotypes were aligned to IMGT TRBV, TRBD and TRBJ reference segments using MiTCR v1.1. The analysis included only V-J combinations with a frequency above 0.0001, which together covered 99% to 99.2% of the repertoires. The TCS score was defined as F50 (clonal expansion) divided by E x V (chaos), with BLOSUM62-based TCRdist calculated between CDR3 peptides within each V-J. Welch's t-statistics and random forest reduced approximately 520 V-J features to around 14, which were used in a naive Bayes classifier (R e1071). Clones were called with MiXCR by TCRdb after fastp trimmed the public reads at Q25, and only in-frame beta chains were retained. Rows with a matching CDR3 protein are joined into one entry that keeps the most common DNA and genes. The V and J calls and clone size come from TCRdb's table, not from the authors' own analysis. This sample has approximately 520,000 distinct CDR3 sequences in its table, and roughly 24% of those were observed once. About 11% of the sample is taken by the ten largest.

On this clonotype itself: Its specific antigen is unknown. No much larger clone exists at a distance of one base, and base qualities are not known.

Recombination linked TRBV12-5 to TRBJ2-7; confidence is insufficient to name the D gene. Sequenced: blood. The sequence was collected from a woman aged 25 to 45 with Graves' ophthalmopathy. The bases are TGTCCAAAGCTCGAGCAGTACTTC. The translation is CPKLEQYF.